This TCR beta chain was documented in a study of OX40 agonist ivuxolimab in advanced cancers. Study results and limitations: In the expanded peripheral T cells, antigen specificity was never determined. People who partly responded at 0.1-3.0 mg/kg had some of the least clonal expansion seen.

A note on this clone: The antigen is unknown.

Sequencing was performed with immunoSEQ multiplex PCR; in TCRdb, only in-frame clones are kept and a portion is missing. The sample shows about 76,000 clones, approximately 83% of them seen only once. The TCR sequence derives from an adult with an advanced solid tumor such as melanoma, head and neck, liver or kidney cancer. The starting material was CD4+ or CD8+ T cells sorted from blood, obtained in a trial of the OX40 agonist ivuxolimab.

CDR3 residues: CASSPWGVAGADTQYF. CDR3 sequence (DNA): TGTGCCAGCAGCCCCTGGGGGGTAGCGGGGGCAGATACGCAGTATTTT. V is TRBV7-8 and J is TRBJ2-3; 9 bases are shared with TRBD2. Looked up from germline, CDR1 is SGHVS and CDR2 is FQNEAQ. J gave up 4 bases and V 5 bases, and 10 bases lay outside the gene matches. This CDR3 region has 16 residues.